One and the same sample provided the 23 T cell receptor beta chains below, sequenced in a study of T cells expressing NK-cell markers. TCRdb processed the 5' RACE reads again and assigns one entry to each CDR3 protein, with no DNA. The table lists about 460,000 distinct CDR3 sequences, with over 1.1% in the top ten. Material for sequencing was blood T cells: a sorted CD56 or NKG2C T cell subset, CD4+ or CD8+ T cells, or bulk PBMC T cells (not recorded which). These receptors originate from a woman in her fifties or sixties in good health.

The chain employs TRBV9 and TRBJ2-2; TCRdb's D gene call, TRBD1, goes unchecked for lack of DNA. Germline V gene sequence: CDR1 SGDLS, CDR2 YYNGEE. This CDR3 contains 14 residues. CDR3 amino acids: CASSLGQVTGELFF.

This chain joins TRBV11-2 and TRBJ2-1; without DNA, the TCRdb call of TRBD2 cannot be checked. CDR3 length equals 15 residues. In germline, CDR1 is SGHAT, CDR2 FQNNGV. CDR3: CASSREGAGRGWRFF.

The chain joins TRBV20-1 to TRBJ1-2. This CDR3 contains 15 residues. Germline CDR1 reads DFQATT; CDR2 reads SNEGSKA (reference sequence). The CDR3 loop reads CSARDRVTTNYGYTF.

The V gene is TRBV5-1, the J gene TRBJ2-1; TCRdb reports TRBD2, a call that lacks DNA to check it against. The germline CDR1 and CDR2 sequences are SGHRS and YFSETQ. The CDR3 consists of 15 residues. The CDR3 reads CASRETSGTWNEQFF.

The rearrangement uses TRBV5-1 and TRBJ2-7; TCRdb reports TRBD1, a call that lacks DNA to check it against. The CDR3 sequence is 15 residues long. Germline V gives CDR1 SGHRS, CDR2 YFSETQ. The CDR3 loop is CASSTGIGPPYEQYF. Full variable domain (remainder filled in from reference TRBV5-1 and TRBJ2-7): KAGVTQTPRYLIKTRGQQVTLSCSPISGHRSVSWYQQTPGQGLQFLFEYFSETQRNKGNFPGRFSGRQFSNSRSEMNVSTLELGDSALYLCASSTGIGPPYEQYFGPGTRLTVT.

This chain links TRBV3-1 with TRBJ2-5. Germline loops: CDR1 LGHDT, CDR2 YNNKEL (reference sequence). The CDR3 is 13 amino acids. CDR3: CASSQYLQETQYF.

The chain has TRBV5-1 and TRBJ2-1; TCRdb returns TRBD2, unconfirmable since there is no DNA. The germline V gene encodes CDR1 SGHRS and CDR2 YFSETQ. CDR3 length equals 16 residues. The CDR3 is CASSLGVQGGSNEQFF. Using reference TRBV5-1 and TRBJ2-1 for the parts outside the CDR3, the full variable domain is KAGVTQTPRYLIKTRGQQVTLSCSPISGHRSVSWYQQTPGQGLQFLFEYFSETQRNKGNFPGRFSGRQFSNSRSEMNVSTLELGDSALYLCASSLGVQGGSNEQFFGPGTRLTVL.

This chain uses TRBV28 with TRBJ2-6. There are 15 residues in the CDR3. CDR1 MDHEN and CDR2 SYDVKM come from the germline V gene. This CDR3 is CASSSLGSLGNVLTF.

The rearrangement uses TRBV30 and TRBJ2-5; TCRdb returns TRBD1, unconfirmable since there is no DNA. The CDR3 loop spans 15 amino acids. Germline V gene lookup returns CDR1 GTSNPN and CDR2 SVGIG (reference sequence). This CDR3 reads CAWSAGGQGHETQYF.

The gene calls are TRBV11-2 and TRBJ2-1; TCRdb returns TRBD1, unconfirmable since there is no DNA. CDR1 and CDR2 (germline): SGHAT, FQNNGV. The CDR3 totals 18 residues. CDR3 in amino acids: CASSQIVRRRGSYNEQFF. Filled out from reference TRBV11-2 and TRBJ2-1, the complete variable domain reads EAGVAQSPRYKIIEKRQSVAFWCNPISGHATLYWYQQILGQGPKLLIQFQNNGVVDDSQLPKDRFSAERLKGVDSTLKIQPAKLEDSAVYLCASSQIVRRRGSYNEQFFGPGTRLTVL.

The CDR3 here is CSARDPAGRNEQYF. This chain uses TRBV20-1 with TRBJ2-7; TCRdb reports TRBD2, a call that lacks DNA to check it against. The germline CDR1 and CDR2 sequences are DFQATT and SNEGSKA (reference sequence). This CDR3 is 14 amino acids long.

The chain has TRBV5-1 and TRBJ2-1; TCRdb selects TRBD1, and the lack of DNA leaves this call unchecked. The germline V gene has CDR1 SGHRS and CDR2 YFSETQ. The CDR3 is 15 residues long. The CDR3 spells CASSPAPRGVNEQFF. The full variable domain, in which reference TRBV5-1 and TRBJ2-1 provide the parts outside the CDR3, is KAGVTQTPRYLIKTRGQQVTLSCSPISGHRSVSWYQQTPGQGLQFLFEYFSETQRNKGNFPGRFSGRQFSNSRSEMNVSTLELGDSALYLCASSPAPRGVNEQFFGPGTRLTVL.

The chain combines TRBV29-1 with TRBJ1-1. CDR1 is SQVTM, CDR2 ANQGSEA, per germline. This CDR3 is built from 14 residues. The CDR3 region is CSVDFGPRDTEAFF.

The V and J genes are TRBV30 and TRBJ1-1; the D gene TCRdb calls, TRBD1, cannot be checked with no DNA. CDR1 and CDR2 (germline): GTSNPN, SVGIG (reference sequence). This CDR3 contains 11 residues. The CDR3 is CAWEPGTEAFF.

The rearrangement joins TRBV6-1 to TRBJ1-2; TCRdb's D gene call, TRBD1, goes unchecked for lack of DNA. This CDR3 has 14 residues. The germline V gene has CDR1 MNHNS and CDR2 SASEGT. This CDR3 is CASGTRDRESGYTF.

V gene TRBV19 combines with J gene TRBJ2-5; TCRdb's assignment of TRBD2 cannot be checked, as there is no DNA. The V gene's germline CDR1 is LNHDA and CDR2 SQIVND (reference sequence). The CDR3 runs to 15 residues. Here the CDR3 reads CASSTQRIRGETQYF.

The J gene is TRBJ1-5, the V gene TRBV5-6; there is no DNA to check the TCRdb D call of TRBD1. The CDR3 is 13 residues long. The germline V gene has CDR1 SGHDT and CDR2 YYEEEE. The CDR3: CASSLAPGQPQHF.

The CDR3 spells CASLSSSANTGELFF. The V call is TRBV6-6, the J call TRBJ2-2. Per the germline V gene, CDR1 is MNHNY and CDR2 is SVGAGI (reference sequence). CDR3 length equals 15 residues.

V is TRBV11-3 and J is TRBJ2-1; the D call from TCRdb, TRBD2, cannot be confirmed without DNA. The CDR3 consists of 13 residues. Germline assignment: CDR1 SGHNT and CDR2 YENEEA. CDR3 region: CASSLVGEASQFF.

J is TRBJ1-6 and V is TRBV12-3 or TRBV12-4; no DNA is available, so the TRBD1 call from TCRdb remains unchecked. This CDR3 has 13 amino acids. CDR3 residues: CASSLGQGVPLHF.

The chain links TRBV6-2 or TRBV6-3 to TRBJ2-1; there is no DNA to check the TCRdb D call of TRBD1. Germline loops: CDR1 MNHEY, CDR2 SVGEGT. The CDR3 is 15 residues long. This CDR3 is CASSYSRGGRGEQFF.

The chain joins TRBV20-1 to TRBJ2-5; checking the TCRdb D call of TRBD1 is not possible without DNA. The germline V gene has CDR1 DFQATT and CDR2 SNEGSKA (reference sequence). There are 16 residues in the CDR3. The CDR3 loop reads CSARGQPPEYQETQYF.

The J gene is TRBJ2-5, the V gene TRBV12-3 or TRBV12-4; TCRdb proposes TRBD1, but this gene call is untestable without DNA. This CDR3 spans 14 amino acids. The CDR3 sequence is CASSPAQGRETQYF.